The T cell receptor beta chain under discussion was sequenced for a study of response to subunit inactivated influenza vaccine. The CDR3 length is 14 residues. Germline V gene lookup returns CDR1 SGDLS and CDR2 YYNGEE. V dropped 4 bases and J dropped 4; count of bases not matched to a gene: 7. The sample holds many counts of this clonotype. The target antigen is unknown. Study-wide points: The authors suggested that few new T cells are recruited per seasonal influenza vaccination.

TCRdb re-called the RT-PCR reads through MiXCR, storing one row per CDR3 protein. The table records some 640,000 distinct CDR3 sequences, about 15% of them present only once. This sample comprised PBMCs from blood, obtained approximately 15 days before vaccination. The source is a man in his fifties who received an inactivated influenza vaccine. The chain couples TRBV9 to TRBJ2-5; TRBD2 agrees at 7 bases. Written as DNA, the CDR3 is TGTGCCAGCAGCCCCCCTGGGGGGGTAGAGACCCAGTACTTC. Protein sequence: CASSPPGGVETQYF.